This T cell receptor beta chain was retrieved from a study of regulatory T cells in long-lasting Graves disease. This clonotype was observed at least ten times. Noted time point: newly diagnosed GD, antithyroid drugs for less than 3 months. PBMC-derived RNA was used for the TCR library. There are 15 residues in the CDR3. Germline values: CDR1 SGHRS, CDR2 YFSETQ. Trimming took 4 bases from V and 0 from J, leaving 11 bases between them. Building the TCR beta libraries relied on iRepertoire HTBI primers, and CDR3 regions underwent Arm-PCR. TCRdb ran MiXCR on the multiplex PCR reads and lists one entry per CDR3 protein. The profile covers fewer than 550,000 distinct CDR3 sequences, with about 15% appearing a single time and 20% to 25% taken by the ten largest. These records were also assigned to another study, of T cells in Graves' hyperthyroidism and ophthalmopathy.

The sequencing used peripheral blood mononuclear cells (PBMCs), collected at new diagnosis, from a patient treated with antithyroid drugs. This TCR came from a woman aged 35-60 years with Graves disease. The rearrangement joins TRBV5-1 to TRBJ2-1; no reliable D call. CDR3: CASSPMDGSYNEQFF. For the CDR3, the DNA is TGCGCCAGCAGCCCAATGGACGGCTCCTACAATGAGCAGTTCTTC.